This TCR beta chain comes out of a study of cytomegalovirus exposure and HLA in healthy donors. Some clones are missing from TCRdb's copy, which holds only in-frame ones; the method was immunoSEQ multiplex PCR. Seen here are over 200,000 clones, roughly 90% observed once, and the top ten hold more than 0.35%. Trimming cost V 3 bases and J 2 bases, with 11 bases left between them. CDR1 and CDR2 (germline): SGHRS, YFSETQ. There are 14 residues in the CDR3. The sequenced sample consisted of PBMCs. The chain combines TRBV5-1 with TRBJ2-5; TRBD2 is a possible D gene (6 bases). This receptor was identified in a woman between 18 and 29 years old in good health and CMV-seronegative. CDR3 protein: CASSSIAVQETQYF. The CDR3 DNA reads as TGCGCCAGCAGCTCCATAGCGGTTCAAGAGACCCAGTACTTC.